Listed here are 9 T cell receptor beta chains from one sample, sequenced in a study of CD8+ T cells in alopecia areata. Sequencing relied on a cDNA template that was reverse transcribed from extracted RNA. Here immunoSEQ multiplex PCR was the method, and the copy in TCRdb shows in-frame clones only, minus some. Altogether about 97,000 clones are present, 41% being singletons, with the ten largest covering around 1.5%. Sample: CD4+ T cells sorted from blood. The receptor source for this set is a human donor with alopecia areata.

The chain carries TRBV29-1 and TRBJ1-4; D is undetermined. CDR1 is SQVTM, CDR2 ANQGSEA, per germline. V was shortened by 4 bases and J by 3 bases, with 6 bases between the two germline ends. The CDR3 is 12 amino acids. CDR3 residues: CSVALSNEKLFF. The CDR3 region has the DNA TGCAGCGTTGCACTGTCTAATGAAAAACTGTTTTTT.

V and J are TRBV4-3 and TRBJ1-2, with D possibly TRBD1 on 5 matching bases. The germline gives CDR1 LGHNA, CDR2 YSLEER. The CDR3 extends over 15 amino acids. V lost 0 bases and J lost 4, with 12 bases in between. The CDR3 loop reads CASSQERGSIYGYTF. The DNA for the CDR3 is TGCGCCAGCAGCCAAGAGCGGGGGTCGATCTATGGCTACACCTTC.

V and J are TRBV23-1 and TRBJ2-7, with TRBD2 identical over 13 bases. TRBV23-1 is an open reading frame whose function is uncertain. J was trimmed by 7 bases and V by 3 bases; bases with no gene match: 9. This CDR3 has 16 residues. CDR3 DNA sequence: TGCGCCAGCAGTCAGCCACTAGCGGGAGGGCCGAGGGAGCAGTACTTC. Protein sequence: CASSQPLAGGPREQYF.

The CDR3 DNA sequence: TGTGCCAGCAGTTGGGACAGAAAGAATGAAAAACTGTTTTTT. Its translation: CASSWDRKNEKLFF. The V and J genes are TRBV6-5 and TRBJ1-4; TRBD1 matches 7 bases. The CDR3 runs to 14 residues. The germline V gene encodes CDR1 MNHEY and CDR2 SVGAGI. V dropped 4 bases and J dropped 5; count of bases not matched to a gene: 4.

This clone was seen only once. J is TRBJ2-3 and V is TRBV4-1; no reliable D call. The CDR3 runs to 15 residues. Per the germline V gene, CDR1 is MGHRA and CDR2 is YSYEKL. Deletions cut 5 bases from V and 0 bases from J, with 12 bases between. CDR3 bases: TGCGCCAGCAGCTATCAGAGAGCTAGCACAGATACGCAGTATTTT. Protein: CASSYQRASTDTQYF.

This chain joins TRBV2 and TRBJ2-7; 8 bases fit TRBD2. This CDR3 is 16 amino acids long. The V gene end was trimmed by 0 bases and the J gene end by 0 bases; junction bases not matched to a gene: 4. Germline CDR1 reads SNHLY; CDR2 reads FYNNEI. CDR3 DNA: TGTGCCAGCAGTGAAGCGCGGCTAGCGGGCTCCTACGAGCAGTACTTC. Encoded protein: CASSEARLAGSYEQYF. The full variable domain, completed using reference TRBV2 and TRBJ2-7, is EPEVTQTPSHQVTQMGQEVILRCVPISNHLYFYWYRQILGQKVEFLVSFYNNEISEKSEIFDDQFSVERPDGSNFTLKIRSTKLEDSAMYFCASSEARLAGSYEQYFGPGTRLTVT.

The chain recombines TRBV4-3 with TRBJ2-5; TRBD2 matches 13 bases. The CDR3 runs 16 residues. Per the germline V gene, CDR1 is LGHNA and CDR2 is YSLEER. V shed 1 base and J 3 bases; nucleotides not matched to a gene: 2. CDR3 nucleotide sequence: TGCGCCAGCAGCCAAGCCGGACTAGCGGGAGAAGAGACCCAGTACTTC. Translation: CASSQAGLAGEETQYF.

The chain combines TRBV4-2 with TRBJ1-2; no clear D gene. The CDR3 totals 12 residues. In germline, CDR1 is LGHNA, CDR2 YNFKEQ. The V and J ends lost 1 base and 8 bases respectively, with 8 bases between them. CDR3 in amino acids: CASSQGQVGYTF. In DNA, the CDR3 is TGTGCCAGCAGCCAAGGGCAGGTGGGCTACACCTTC.

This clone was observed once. DNA of the CDR3: TGTGCCAGCAAACGGGACAATCTGAACGAGCAGTACTTC. Translation: CASKRDNLNEQYF. The rearrangement links TRBV25-1 to TRBJ2-7; D perhaps matches TRBD1 (6 bases). The germline CDR1 and CDR2 sequences are MGHDK and SYGVNS. The CDR3 sequence is 13 residues long. V was shortened by 7 bases and J by 5 bases, with 15 bases between the two germline ends.